One and the same sample provided the 2 T cell receptor beta chains below, sequenced in a study of shared clonotypes between healthy human individuals. Only in-frame clones appear in the TCRdb table, and some are missing; sequencing was by immunoSEQ multiplex PCR. The table lists 2 million to 2.5 million clones, approximately 96% of them singletons. Material for sequencing was naive CD4+ T cells sorted from blood. Documented subset: CD45RA+ positively selected. Source of these receptors: a man in his late teens or twenties in good health.

This clone was detected a few times. The rearrangement links TRBV6-1 to TRBJ1-1; D not certain. The CDR3 has 14 residues. Per germline, CDR1 MNHNS and CDR2 SASEGT. V was shortened by 3 bases and J by 6 bases, with 14 bases between the two germline ends. CDR3 sequence reads: CASSEVTEGAEAFF. CDR3 DNA: TGTGCCAGCAGTGAGGTGACCGAGGGCGCTGAAGCTTTCTTT.

The rearrangement joins TRBV19 to TRBJ2-1; TRBD2 matches at 8 bases. Germline values: CDR1 LNHDA, CDR2 SQIVND (reference sequence). V shed 4 bases, J shed 3 bases, and the junction held 2 bases outside the gene matches. CDR3 size: 14 residues. The CDR3 reads CASSTSGRYNEQFF. The CDR3, as DNA: TGTGCCAGTAGTACTAGCGGGCGCTACAATGAGCAGTTCTTC.